Sequencing of this TCR beta chain was carried out in a study of shared clonotypes between healthy human individuals. Findings of the study overall: In contrast to clonotypes shared by all four donors, non-shared clonotypes had lower generation probabilities.

The DNA input per sorted-subset replicate PCR was 200 ng, corresponding to roughly 31,000 T cell genomes. The assay was immunoSEQ multiplex PCR, and TCRdb's table has in-frame clones only and misses some. The table shows 640,000 or so clones, with about three quarters occurring only once. Comment on this clone: Its specificity is unknown.

The ends lost 2 bases at V and 0 bases at J; junction bases unmatched: 3. This CDR3 spans 16 amino acids. Germline-derived CDR1 and CDR2 are SGHAT and FQDESV (reference sequence). The clonotype originates from a woman aged 25-40 years in good health. Source material: memory CD4+ T cells sorted from blood. Subset described: CD45RA-negative fraction. The chain is built from TRBV11-1 and TRBJ2-4; 8 positions agree with TRBD2. The CDR3 reads CASSLNLAGAKNIQYF. The CDR3 nucleotides read TGTGCCAGCAGCTTAAACCTAGCGGGAGCCAAAAACATTCAGTACTTC.